Listed below are T cell receptor beta chains from one sample, sequenced in a study of beta chain features in type 1 diabetes. Sequencing was performed with immunoSEQ multiplex PCR; in TCRdb, only in-frame clones are kept and a portion is missing. The repertoire holds approximately 250,000 clones, roughly an eighth seen once, with about 0.026% in the top ten. Sequenced material: naive CD4+ T cells from blood. The receptor set was obtained from a woman aged 40 to 50 in good health. The CDR3 runs from the conserved cysteine through the conserved F or W. A D gene is named only where the DNA matches it firmly. For some rows the clone size is stated as once, few or many, or as a class when expanded; others skip it.

V gene	D gene	J gene	clone size	CDR3 DNA	CDR3 protein
TRBV2	TRBD1	TRBJ1-5	-	TGTGCCAGCAGGGACAGGGCCAATCAGCCCCAGCATTTT	CASRDRANQPQHF
TRBV5-1	-	TRBJ1-2	-	TGCGCCAGCAGCTTCCAGGGTAGCAGCTACACCTTC	CASSFQGSSYTF
TRBV11-1	TRBD1	TRBJ1-6	-	TGTGCCAGCAGCTTAGGACAGGGCTTTATGACGACCCTCCACTTT	CASSLGQGFMTTLHF
TRBV4-2	-	TRBJ1-6	few	TGTGCCAGCAGCCAAGCAGGGGAGGGTTCACCCCTCCACTTT	CASSQAGEGSPLHF
TRBV6-5	-	TRBJ2-5	-	TGTGCCAGCAGTTACGGGCCGACCCAGTACTTC	CASSYGPTQYF
TRBV6-1	TRBD1	TRBJ2-1	-	TGTGCCAGCGGACCGGGACAGGCTTACAATGAGCAGTTCTTC	CASGPGQAYNEQFF
TRBV18	-	TRBJ1-5	few	TGTGCCAGCTCACCACCGCAGGACAATCAGCCCCAGCATTTT	CASSPPQDNQPQHF
TRBV6-5	TRBD1	TRBJ2-1	few	TGTGCCAGCACCGAGGATGCAGGGGGCTTCAATGAGCAGTTCTTC	CASTEDAGGFNEQFF
TRBV19	TRBD2	TRBJ2-1	-	TGTGCCAGTAGTTCCCGGGACTACCTAGCCCAGCAGTTCTTC	CASSSRDYLAQQFF
TRBV4-1	-	TRBJ2-2	few	TGCGCCAGCAGCCACGGGGGGCACAACACCGGGGAGCTGTTTTTT	CASSHGGHNTGELFF
TRBV7-7	TRBD2	TRBJ2-3	-	TGTGCCAGCAGCCTCGGAGCGGGGTTCACAGATACGCAGTATTTT	CASSLGAGFTDTQYF
TRBV5-4	-	TRBJ2-5	few	TGTGCCAGCAGCTTTGGCGGGGGCGTCGGGCAAGAGACCCAGTACTTC	CASSFGGGVGQETQYF
TRBV19	-	TRBJ2-2	-	TGTGCCAGTACCATAAGCGTCTCGAACACCGGGGAGCTGTTTTTT	CASTISVSNTGELFF
TRBV5-8	-	TRBJ2-3	-	TGTGCCAGCAGCTCAGGGGTGTCGCAGTATTTT	CASSSGVSQYF
TRBV5-1	TRBD2	TRBJ2-1	-	TGCGCCAGCAGCCAACTAGCGGGGTGGGGGAATGAGCAGTTCTTC	CASSQLAGWGNEQFF
TRBV7-7	TRBD2	TRBJ2-1	-	TGTGCCAGCAGTCGTGGACTAGACTCCTACAATGAGCAGTTCTTC	CASSRGLDSYNEQFF
TRBV4-3	TRBD1	TRBJ2-3	-	TGCGCCAGCAGCCAGGCCGGGACAGGGGATCGAGATACGCAGTATTTT	CASSQAGTGDRDTQYF
TRBV9	-	TRBJ1-1	few	TGTGCCAGCAGCGTCCAGGGGCGCCACACTGAAGCTTTCTTT	CASSVQGRHTEAFF
TRBV5-4	-	TRBJ2-3	few	TGTGCCAGCAGCTCACCGGGTCGAACAGATACGCAGTATTTT	CASSSPGRTDTQYF
TRBV6-5	TRBD1	TRBJ1-3	-	TGTGCCAGCACCGACAGGGGAGGAAACACCATATATTTT	CASTDRGGNTIYF
TRBV18	TRBD1	TRBJ1-2	-	TGTGCCAGCTCACCTCGGGGACAGGGGGCTTATGGCTACACCTTC	CASSPRGQGAYGYTF
TRBV4-1	-	TRBJ2-7	once	TGCGCCAGCAGCCAGGGCGGGTTCTACGAGCAGTACTTC	CASSQGGFYEQYF
TRBV7-2	TRBD1	TRBJ2-2	-	TGTGCCAGCAGCCTCAGACAGGGCTTGACCGGGGAGCTGTTTTTT	CASSLRQGLTGELFF
TRBV5-8	-	TRBJ1-2	-	TGTGCCAGCAGCTTGGGCAGGGCAGGCTGGGGCTACACCTTC	CASSLGRAGWGYTF
TRBV7-2	-	TRBJ2-7	-	TGTGCCAGCAGCTTGGTCTTGACAGTCACCTACGAGCAGTACTTC	CASSLVLTVTYEQYF
TRBV7-2	TRBD1	TRBJ2-6	-	TGTGCCAGCAGCCACGGGCGACAGGGGGGTGCTGGGGCCAACGTCCTGACTTTC	CASSHGRQGGAGANVLTF
TRBV9	-	TRBJ2-3	-	TGTGCCAGCAGCTCGGGACTGGATCCCACAGATACGCAGTATTTT	CASSSGLDPTDTQYF
TRBV2	-	TRBJ1-2	few	TGTGCCAGCATGCCCGGTCAGGGATTTGCTGGCTACACCTTC	CASMPGQGFAGYTF
TRBV2	-	TRBJ2-1	-	TGTGCCAGCAACAGACCGTACAATGAGCAGTTCTTC	CASNRPYNEQFF
TRBV6-5	-	TRBJ2-2	-	TGTGCCAGCAGCCTAGCAACGAACACCGGGGAGCTGTTTTTT	CASSLATNTGELFF
TRBV4-3	-	TRBJ1-5	-	TGCGCCAGCAGCCAAGATTTCCAGATCAATCAGCCCCAGCATTTT	CASSQDFQINQPQHF
TRBV9	TRBD1	TRBJ2-3	many	TGTGCCAGCAGCGTAGAGGGACAGGGCTCTACGCAGTATTTT	CASSVEGQGSTQYF
TRBV5-4	-	TRBJ2-7	few	TGTGCCAGCAGCCAAAATTACGAGCAGTACTTC	CASSQNYEQYF
TRBV7-2	-	TRBJ1-3	few	TGTGCCAGCAGCTCCCAGACTATCTCTGGAAACACCATATATTTT	CASSSQTISGNTIYF
TRBV11-2	-	TRBJ2-7	-	TGTGCCAGCAGCCCCCACTCCAAGTCCTACGAGCAGTACTTC	CASSPHSKSYEQYF
TRBV19	TRBD1	TRBJ2-7	-	TGTGCCAGTAGTATCTCGAGGGACAGCTACGAGCAGTACTTC	CASSISRDSYEQYF
TRBV7-6	TRBD2	TRBJ2-5	few	TGTGCCAGCAGCTTAGTATCGGGGGGAGAGACCCAGTACTTC	CASSLVSGGETQYF
TRBV5-1	-	TRBJ1-4	-	TGCGCCAGCAGCTCCAACCGGGCTGGGAGGGAAAAACTGTTTTTT	CASSSNRAGREKLFF
TRBV6-5	TRBD2	TRBJ2-1	-	TGTGCCAGCGGATTGACTAGCGGGGGATTAAATGAGCAGTTCTTC	CASGLTSGGLNEQFF
TRBV6-5	-	TRBJ1-1	few	TGTGCCAGCAGTATCCCCAACAGAGTGAACACTGAAGCTTTCTTT	CASSIPNRVNTEAFF
TRBV19	-	TRBJ2-2	few	TGTGCCAGTAGTATCGGTCCTCCTTCCGGGGAGCTGTTTTTT	CASSIGPPSGELFF
TRBV5-1	-	TRBJ2-3	few	TGCGCCAGCAGCTTGGGAGGGTACACAGATACGCAGTATTTT	CASSLGGYTDTQYF
TRBV10-3	-	TRBJ2-3	-	TGTGCCATCAGTGAAGGCCTAGCGTCGAAAGATACGCAGTATTTT	CAISEGLASKDTQYF
TRBV7-9	-	TRBJ1-4	-	TGTGCCAGCAGCTTGCTTGGAGGAACTAATGAAAAACTGTTTTTT	CASSLLGGTNEKLFF
TRBV5-6	TRBD2	TRBJ2-4	once	TGTGCCAGCAGCCGACGGGGGACTAGCGTGACCCTAGCCAAAAACATTCAGTACTTC	CASSRRGTSVTLAKNIQYF
TRBV5-1	TRBD2	TRBJ2-3	-	TGCGCCAGCAGCTTAGAGCGGGGACGCACAGATACGCAGTATTTT	CASSLERGRTDTQYF
TRBV5-5	-	TRBJ2-7	few	TGTGCCAGCAGCATCTCTGCCTACGAGCAGTACTTC	CASSISAYEQYF
TRBV6-6	TRBD1	TRBJ1-2	few	TGTGCCAGCAGTTACAGAGGACAGGGTCCTGACTACACCTTC	CASSYRGQGPDYTF
TRBV6-5	TRBD1	TRBJ2-7	few	TGTGCCAGCAGTCGGGACAGGAGCCTCTACGAGCAGTACTTC	CASSRDRSLYEQYF
TRBV4-3	-	TRBJ2-5	many	TGCGCCAGCAGCCGAACGACAGGGACTGGGGGAGAGACCCAGTACTTC	CASSRTTGTGGETQYF
TRBV7-8	TRBD1	TRBJ2-7	-	TGTGCCAGCAGCTTAACCGTGGACAGGGGGTCGGCTTACGAGCAGTACTTC	CASSLTVDRGSAYEQYF
TRBV29-1	-	TRBJ2-3	few	TGCAGCGTTGAAGCCTTACGGGGAGATACGCAGTATTTT	CSVEALRGDTQYF
TRBV11-2	-	TRBJ2-7	-	TGTGCCAGCAGTCTGGGAGGGGGGCCCTCCTACGAGCAGTACTTC	CASSLGGGPSYEQYF
TRBV5-4	-	TRBJ1-1	few	TGTGCCAGCGGTTCGGTTGTCAACACTGAAGCTTTCTTT	CASGSVVNTEAFF
TRBV15	TRBD2	TRBJ2-7	-	TGTGCCACCAGCAGAGGAGGGGGATCCGGGACTAGTCAGTACGAGCAGTACTTC	CATSRGGGSGTSQYEQYF
TRBV25-1	-	TRBJ2-2	few	TGTGCCAGCAGTGAAACTAGACTAAACACCGGGGAGCTGTTTTTT	CASSETRLNTGELFF